Described below is a single TCR beta chain sequence and its context. No antigen is known for it. The sample comes from a study of shared clonotypes between healthy human individuals. Findings and limits, study-wide: The sharing of 4% to 5.5% of naive CD4 clonotypes was seen across a handful of donors.

The CDR3 has 17 amino acids. Between the trimmed V and J ends, which lost 1 base and 1 base, there was a span of 13 bases. The germline V gene encodes CDR1 SGHVS and CDR2 FQNEAQ. The assay was immunoSEQ multiplex PCR, and TCRdb's table has in-frame clones only and misses some. In the table there are 150,000 to 200,000 clones, approximately 61% of which are singletons. Input material: memory CD4+ T cells sorted from blood. Subset specified: CD45RA-negative fraction. The genes are TRBV7-8 and TRBJ2-2, with unresolved D. The clonotype comes from a young man in good health. The CDR3 DNA reads TGTGCCAGCAGCTTAGGTGTCCTCTGGGAGAACACCGGGGAGCTGTTTTTT. It encodes CASSLGVLWENTGELFF.